The source of this TCR beta chain is a study of blood T cells in healthy people across ages. The CDR3 totals 11 residues. V was cut by 5 bases and J by 4 bases, with 4 bases left in between. Germline CDR1 reads MNHEY; CDR2 reads SMNVEV (reference sequence). This clonotype has only a few counts. Those donating, healthy Caucasian individuals from Russia, were aged roughly 6 to 90. The authors drew around 9.3 milliliters of peripheral blood from each donor. Per-sample PBMC isolation yielded at least 6.5 million cells. It was with a sample-barcoded 5' primer and a J-beta primer mix that a second PCR of about 6 to 12 cycles was run. Carrying 12 random nucleotides, a template-switch adaptor labeled each individual cDNA molecule. TCRdb fed the 5' RACE reads into MiXCR, producing one record per CDR3 protein. The sample records over 1,200,000 distinct CDR3 sequences, 55% to 75% being singletons.

This TCR was sampled from a man between 18 and 35 years old in good health. This chain joins TRBV27 and TRBJ2-3, with D unresolved. The sequencing sample was made of blood. CDR3: CASSHADTQYF. CDR3 coding DNA: TGTGCCAGCAGTCATGCAGATACGCAGTATTTT.